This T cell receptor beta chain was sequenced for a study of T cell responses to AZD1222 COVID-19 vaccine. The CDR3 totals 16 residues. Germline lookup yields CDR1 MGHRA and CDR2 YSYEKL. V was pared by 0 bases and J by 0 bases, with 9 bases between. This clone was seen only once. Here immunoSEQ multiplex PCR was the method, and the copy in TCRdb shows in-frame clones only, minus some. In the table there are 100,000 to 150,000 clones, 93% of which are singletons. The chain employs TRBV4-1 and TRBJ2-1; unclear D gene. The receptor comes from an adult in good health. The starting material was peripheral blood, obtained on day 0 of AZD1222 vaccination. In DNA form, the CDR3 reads TGCGCCAGCAGCCAAGATTTTGGCTACTCCTACAATGAGCAGTTCTTC. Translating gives CASSQDFGYSYNEQFF.